These 29 T cell receptor beta chains were sequenced from one sample in a study of shared clonotypes between healthy human individuals. The table came from immunoSEQ multiplex PCR; TCRdb's copy has only in-frame clones and leaves some out. The sample contains about 600,000 clones, more than 95% of which appear only once. Sequenced input: naive CD4+ T cells sorted from blood. Indicated subset: CD45RA+ positively selected. The receptors here all came from a woman in her 30s in good health.

The V call is TRBV4-1, the J call TRBJ1-2; the match to TRBD1 covers 7 bases. Per germline, CDR1 MGHRA and CDR2 YSYEKL. Germline trimming cut 4 bases from V and 2 bases from J; bases unmatched to any gene: 7. The CDR3 spans 15 residues. The CDR3 sequence: CASSLAGQINYGYTF. The CDR3 DNA reads as TGCGCCAGCAGCCTAGCGGGACAGATCAACTATGGCTACACCTTC.

Comments on this clone: This sample includes further DNA sequences coding for the same CDR3. The chain employs TRBV27 and TRBJ2-3, with D hard to call. CDR1 and CDR2 (germline): MNHEY, SMNVEV (reference sequence). V dropped 5 bases and J dropped 6 bases, with 6 bases sitting between them. CDR3 length: 11 amino acids. DNA for the CDR3: TGTGCCAGCAGTCTTCACGATACGCAGTATTTT. Protein product: CASSLHDTQYF.

The rearrangement joins TRBV5-1 to TRBJ2-1; maybe TRBD1 (6 bases). Germline V lookup: CDR1 SGHRS, CDR2 YFSETQ. CDR3 length equals 19 residues. V lost 2 bases and J lost 4, with 25 bases in between. The CDR3 loop is CASSFNRARTPFPYNEQFF. For the CDR3, the DNA is TGCGCCAGCAGCTTTAACAGGGCCAGAACCCCTTTCCCTTACAATGAGCAGTTCTTC. The whole variable domain, filled in from reference TRBV5-1 and TRBJ2-1, reads KAGVTQTPRYLIKTRGQQVTLSCSPISGHRSVSWYQQTPGQGLQFLFEYFSETQRNKGNFPGRFSGRQFSNSRSEMNVSTLELGDSALYLCASSFNRARTPFPYNEQFFGPGTRLTVL.

This chain joins TRBV4-2 and TRBJ1-3; D gene unclear. CDR1 and CDR2 from the germline V gene are LGHNA and YNFKEQ. This CDR3 comprises 16 residues. Deletions cut 1 base from V and 5 bases from J, with 15 bases between. The CDR3 region has the DNA TGTGCCAGCAGCCAAGGGACCGGACCGACGAGAAACACCATATATTTT. As protein: CASSQGTGPTRNTIYF.

The chain combines TRBV6-6 with TRBJ2-5; D gene uncertain. Trimming removed 2 bases at V and 3 bases at J, with 13 bases between. Germline V CDR1 and CDR2: MNHNY, SVGAGI (reference sequence). The CDR3 consists of 15 residues. The CDR3 loop reads CASSYGAAGEETQYF. CDR3 bases: TGTGCCAGCAGTTACGGCGCGGCAGGCGAAGAGACCCAGTACTTC.

This rearrangement joins TRBV5-1 to TRBJ2-2; the D is unclear. Germline V gives CDR1 SGHRS, CDR2 YFSETQ. CDR3 length: 14 residues. V lost 0 bases, J lost 4 bases, and 7 bases lay in between. This CDR3 reads CASSLDYSTGELFF. CDR3 sequence (DNA): TGCGCCAGCAGCTTGGATTACAGCACCGGGGAGCTGTTTTTT.

The chain couples TRBV6-5 to TRBJ2-7, with 9 nucleotides matching TRBD1. Germline assignment: CDR1 MNHEY and CDR2 SVGAGI. The CDR3 extends over 14 amino acids. V was clipped by 5 bases and J by 5 bases; unmatched bases: 7. As DNA, the CDR3 is TGTGCCAGCAGTACTGGGACAGGGTACGACGAGCAGTACTTC. This encodes CASSTGTGYDEQYF.

This chain's CDR3 is CASSHNTLEQYF. The CDR3 DNA reads as TGCGCCAGCAGCCACAACACCCTCGAGCAGTACTTC. This chain links TRBV4-1 with TRBJ2-7; D uncertain. This CDR3 comprises 12 residues. The ends were cut back, 3 bases at V and 6 bases at J, with 9 bases in the middle. Germline V gene sequence: CDR1 MGHRA, CDR2 YSYEKL.

The chain carries TRBV27 and TRBJ2-7, with 9 bases fitting TRBD1. Germline V gene data show CDR1 as MNHEY and CDR2 as SMNVEV (reference sequence). The CDR3 extends over 13 amino acids. Trimming took 6 bases from V and 2 from J; bases not matched to a gene: 2. The CDR3 nucleotides read TGTGCCAGCAGAAGACAGGGGGCCTACGAGCAGTACTTC. This sequence encodes CASRRQGAYEQYF.

V usage is TRBV5-1 and J usage is TRBJ2-1, with D possibly TRBD2 on 5 matching bases. CDR1 is SGHRS and CDR2 is YFSETQ in the germline V gene. This CDR3 is 16 amino acids long. V lost 1 base and J 4 bases, leaving 15 bases between the germline ends. The CDR3 bases are TGCGCCAGCAGCTTGTCCGGACTTAGATCTTACAATGAGCAGTTCTTC. Its protein is CASSLSGLRSYNEQFF.

The chain links TRBV5-1 to TRBJ2-7; 9 bases align to TRBD1. Trimming at V came to 2 bases and at J to 4 bases, leaving 16 bases not matched to a gene. There are 18 residues in the CDR3. CDR1 is SGHRS, CDR2 YFSETQ, per germline. CDR3 DNA sequence: TGCGCCAGCAGCTTTGCCCCACAACGGACAGGGGACTTATACGAGCAGTACTTC. Translation: CASSFAPQRTGDLYEQYF.

This rearrangement joins TRBV6-5 to TRBJ1-3; D is uncertain. Trimming shortened V by 2 bases and J by 0 bases, and 8 bases separated the two germline ends. Germline CDR1 is MNHEY and CDR2 is SVGAGI. The CDR3 covers 15 residues. CDR3 residues: CASSYRRSSGNTIYF. The CDR3 DNA reads as TGTGCCAGCAGTTACCGTAGAAGCTCTGGAAACACCATATATTTT.

The gene calls are TRBV18 and TRBJ1-5; D uncertain. Trimming shortened V by 3 bases and J by 4 bases, and 7 bases separated the two germline ends. The CDR3 is 13 residues long. Germline V gene data show CDR1 as KGHSH and CDR2 as LQKENI. The DNA of the CDR3 is TGTGCCAGCTCACCTGACCAGAATCAGCCCCAGCATTTT. This codes for CASSPDQNQPQHF.

Points on this clone: Other DNA sequences from this sample encode an identical CDR3 as well. V gene TRBV6-5 combines with J gene TRBJ2-6; possible D gene TRBD2, 5 bases. Germline CDR1 reads MNHEY; CDR2 reads SVGAGI. This CDR3 spans 15 amino acids. V was pared by 6 bases and J by 2 bases, with 11 bases between. The chain's CDR3 is CASRTTGTGANVLTF. CDR3 coding DNA: TGTGCCAGCAGAACAACGGGGACTGGGGCCAACGTCCTGACTTTC.

A single count supports this clone. The gene calls are TRBV7-2 and TRBJ2-7; D unresolved. V shed 2 bases and J shed 7 bases, with 9 bases lying between them. The CDR3 runs to 12 residues. Germline V CDR1 and CDR2: SGHTA, FQGNSA. The CDR3 loop is CASSLKGLEQYF. The DNA for the CDR3 is TGTGCCAGCAGCTTAAAGGGATTGGAGCAGTACTTC.

In its sample, this clone was seen once. The CDR3: CATKRGANTEAFF. The CDR3 bases are TGTGCCACCAAACGGGGGGCTAACACTGAAGCTTTCTTT. The rearrangement links TRBV6-5 to TRBJ1-1; weak D call: TRBD1 (6 bases). This CDR3 is built from 13 residues. V was trimmed by 10 bases and J by 2 bases, leaving 14 bases between them. Germline CDR1 MNHEY, CDR2 SVGAGI.

The chain employs TRBV5-4 and TRBJ2-3, with 9 bases aligning to TRBD2. CDR3 length: 16 amino acids. Per the germline V gene, CDR1 is SGHNT and CDR2 is YYREEE (reference sequence). J lost 4 bases, V lost 0 bases, and 6 bases had no gene match. CDR3 sequence reads: CASSLDGLAFSDTQYF. The CDR3 DNA reads TGTGCCAGCAGCTTGGACGGACTAGCGTTCTCAGATACGCAGTATTTT.

This chain uses TRBV5-6 with TRBJ1-2; D perhaps matches TRBD1 (5 bases). V shed 5 bases and J shed 8 bases, with 13 bases lying between them. CDR3 length: 12 residues. Germline assignment: CDR1 SGHDT and CDR2 YYEEEE. The CDR3 nucleotides read TGTGCCAGCAGGTGGGGGACCGGGGGCTACACCTTC. It is translated as CASRWGTGGYTF. The full variable domain, in which reference TRBV5-6 and TRBJ1-2 provide the parts outside the CDR3, is DAGVTQSPTHLIKTRGQQVTLRCSPKSGHDTVSWYQQALGQGPQFIFQYYEEEERQRGNFPDRFSGHQFPNYSSELNVNALLLGDSALYLCASRWGTGGYTFGSGTRLTVV.

The chain combines TRBV28 with TRBJ2-7; 7 nucleotides agree with TRBD2. The V segment lost 7 bases and the J segment 3 bases; nucleotides outside the gene matches: 9. The CDR3 extends over 14 amino acids. Germline CDR1 is MDHEN and CDR2 is SYDVKM. CDR3 nucleotide sequence: TGTGCCAGCACATCCGGGACTATCATCTACGAGCAGTACTTC. It translates to CASTSGTIIYEQYF.

The rearrangement links TRBV19 to TRBJ1-1; D uncertain. The CDR3 has 13 amino acids. Per germline, CDR1 LNHDA and CDR2 SQIVND (reference sequence). V gave up 5 bases and J gave up 1 base, with 8 bases separating them. CDR3 sequence reads: CASSAWWNTEAFF. Here the CDR3 DNA reads TGTGCCAGTAGTGCCTGGTGGAACACTGAAGCTTTCTTT.

This clone was counted a single time. V gene TRBV5-1 combines with J gene TRBJ2-3; 10 nucleotides line up with TRBD2. Trimming at V came to 4 bases and at J to 1 base, leaving 6 bases not matched to a gene. The CDR3 has 16 residues. Looked up from germline, CDR1 is SGHRS and CDR2 is YFSETQ. The DNA of the CDR3 is TGCGCCAGCAGCCCCGGACTAGCGGAGGGCACAGATACGCAGTATTTT. Its translation: CASSPGLAEGTDTQYF.

The chain uses TRBV2 and TRBJ2-7; D call uncertain. Germline V gene sequence: CDR1 SNHLY, CDR2 FYNNEI. This CDR3 has 13 residues. The V end was cut by 0 bases, the J end by 7 bases, with 10 bases between. The CDR3 sequence is CASSEASRSEQYF. DNA for the CDR3: TGTGCCAGCAGTGAAGCGAGCAGGTCTGAGCAGTACTTC.

This clone was seen only once. This chain links TRBV28 with TRBJ2-2; D uncertain. The V gene's germline CDR1 is MDHEN and CDR2 SYDVKM. This CDR3 spans 11 amino acids. Trimming shortened V by 6 bases and J by 6 bases, and 5 bases separated the two germline ends. CDR3 nucleotides: TGTGCCAGCAGGTGGGCCGGGGAGCTGTTTTTT. Its translation is CASRWAGELFF.

This rearrangement joins TRBV29-1 to TRBJ1-1; no reliable D call. The CDR3 has 15 residues. CDR1 and CDR2 (germline): SQVTM, ANQGSEA. V was shortened by 4 bases and J by 2 bases, with 17 bases between the two germline ends. CDR3 in DNA: TGCAGCGTTGTCTACGGACGGCCTAGCAACACTGAAGCTTTCTTT. Its protein product is CSVVYGRPSNTEAFF.

The chain uses TRBV13 and TRBJ2-7; D gene ambiguous. The CDR3 covers 12 residues. The V gene's germline CDR1 is PRHDT and CDR2 FYEKMQ (reference sequence). V was pared by 5 bases and J by 2 bases, with 7 bases between. CDR3 nucleotides: TGTGCCAGCAGCCGTCAAACCTACGAGCAGTACTTC. Its translation is CASSRQTYEQYF. Variable domain in full (rest from reference TRBV13 and TRBJ2-7): AAGVIQSPRHLIKEKRETATLKCYPIPRHDTVYWYQQGPGQDPQFLISFYEKMQSDKGSIPDRFSAQQFSDYHSELNMSSLELGDSALYFCASSRQTYEQYFGPGTRLTVT.

This clone came up once. The V gene is TRBV4-2, the J gene TRBJ1-1; TRBD1 is a possible D gene (5 bases). V shed 1 base and J shed 5 bases, with 14 bases lying between them. The CDR3 consists of 15 residues. Germline-derived CDR1 and CDR2 are LGHNA and YNFKEQ. CDR3 residues: CASSQGAQGITEAFF. CDR3 DNA sequence: TGTGCCAGCAGCCAAGGTGCCCAGGGAATAACTGAAGCTTTCTTT.

The V and J genes are TRBV29-1 and TRBJ2-7, with a possible D match to TRBD1 (7 bases). Looked up from germline, CDR1 is SQVTM and CDR2 is ANQGSEA. The CDR3 has 13 residues. V was shortened by 7 bases and J by 0 bases, with 13 bases between the two germline ends. The CDR3 sequence is CSARQGGSYEQYF. The CDR3 DNA follows: TGCAGCGCCCGGCAGGGGGGCTCCTACGAGCAGTACTTC.

V gene TRBV11-2 combines with J gene TRBJ2-2; D is uncertain. The CDR3 is 12 residues long. V was trimmed by 4 bases and J by 1 base, leaving 1 base between them. CDR1 and CDR2 from the germline V gene are SGHAT and FQNNGV. The CDR3 bases are TGTGCCAGCAGCTGGAACACCGGGGAGCTGTTTTTT. Translating it yields CASSWNTGELFF.

This chain links TRBV5-4 with TRBJ2-7, with no clear D. Per germline, CDR1 SGHNT and CDR2 YYREEE (reference sequence). This CDR3 contains 15 residues. V was cut by 1 base and J by 0 bases, with 11 bases left in between. DNA of the CDR3: TGTGCCAGCAGCTTGAGAGGAAGGAGCTCCTACGAGCAGTACTTC. As protein: CASSLRGRSSYEQYF. Filled out from reference TRBV5-4 and TRBJ2-7, the complete variable domain reads ETGVTQSPTHLIKTRGQQVTLRCSSQSGHNTVSWYQQALGQGPQFIFQYYREEENGRGNFPPRFSGLQFPNYSSELNVNALELDDSALYLCASSLRGRSSYEQYFGPGTRLTVT.